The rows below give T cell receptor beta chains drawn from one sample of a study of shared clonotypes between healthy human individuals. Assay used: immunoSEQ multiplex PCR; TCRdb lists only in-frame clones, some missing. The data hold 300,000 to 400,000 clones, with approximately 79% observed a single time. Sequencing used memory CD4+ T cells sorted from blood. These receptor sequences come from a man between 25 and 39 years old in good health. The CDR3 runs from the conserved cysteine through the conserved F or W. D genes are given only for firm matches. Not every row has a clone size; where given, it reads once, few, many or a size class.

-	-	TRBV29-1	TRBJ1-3	TGCAGCGTTGTAGCCGGGAGAGGAGCTACGGGAAACACCATATATTTT	CSVVAGRGATGNTIYF
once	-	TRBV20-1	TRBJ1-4	TGCAGTGCCACCCTCAATGAAAAACTGTTTTTT	CSATLNEKLFF
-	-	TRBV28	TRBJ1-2	TGTGCCAGCAGTTTATTACCCGGGTCGGGGTATGGCTACACCTTC	CASSLLPGSGYGYTF
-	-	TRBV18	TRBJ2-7	TGTGCCAGCTCACCACCGGCACTTGAGGGGGAGCAGTACTTC	CASSPPALEGEQYF
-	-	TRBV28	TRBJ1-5	TGTGCCAGCCACGGGGCTCCCAAGTATCAGCCCCAGCATTTT	CASHGAPKYQPQHF
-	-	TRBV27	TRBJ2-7	TGTGCCAGCAGTCTGCTGACTAGTCACGAGCAGTACTTC	CASSLLTSHEQYF
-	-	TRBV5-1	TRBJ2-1	TGCGCCAGCAGCTTGACTACTAGAAAGTACAATGAGCAGTTCTTC	CASSLTTRKYNEQFF
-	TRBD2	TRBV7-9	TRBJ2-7	TGTGCCAGCAGCTCCGGGACTAGCGGGTTCTACGAGCAGTACTTC	CASSSGTSGFYEQYF
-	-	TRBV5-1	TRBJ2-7	TGCGCCAGCAGCTTTGGTCCGGAGCAGTACTTC	CASSFGPEQYF
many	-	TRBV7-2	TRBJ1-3	TGTGCCAGCAGCTTAGGACCGGGACCGCGCTCTGGAAACACCATATATTTT	CASSLGPGPRSGNTIYF
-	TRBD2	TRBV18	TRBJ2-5	TGTGCCAGCTCACCACCTAGCGGGAGCCAAGAGACCCAGTACTTC	CASSPPSGSQETQYF
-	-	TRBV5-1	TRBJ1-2	TGCGCCAGCAGCTTGGATAGCAGCGGCTATGGCTACACCTTC	CASSLDSSGYGYTF
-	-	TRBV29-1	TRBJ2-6	TGCAGCGTCCACGGCCGCTCCGGGGGAGGGGCCAACGTCCTGACTTTC	CSVHGRSGGGANVLTF
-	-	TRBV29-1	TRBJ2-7	TGCAGCGTCCGAAGGGACTTCGTTTACGAGCAGTACTTC	CSVRRDFVYEQYF
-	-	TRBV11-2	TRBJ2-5	TGTGCCAGCAGCTTAGCGGCAGCACCCCGGGTGGGCGCGGAGACCCAGTACTTC	CASSLAAAPRVGAETQYF
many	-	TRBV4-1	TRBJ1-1	TGCGCCAGCAGCCAAAGGTGGAGGGTAGGGGTTGCGTCCACTGAAGCTTTCTTT	CASSQRWRVGVASTEAFF
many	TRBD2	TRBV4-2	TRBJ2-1	TGTGCCAGCAGCAAAAGCGGGACCTACAATGAGCAGTTCTTC	CASSKSGTYNEQFF
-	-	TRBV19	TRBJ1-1	TGTGCCAGTAGTATAGGTCAGAACACTGAAGCTTTCTTT	CASSIGQNTEAFF
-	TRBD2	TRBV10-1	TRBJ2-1	TGCGCCAGCAGCCGTACTAGCGGGAGCTTGGGTGAGCAGTTCTTC	CASSRTSGSLGEQFF
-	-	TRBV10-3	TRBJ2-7	TGTGCCATCAGTAGACAGACGCCCGGCGAGCAGTACTTC	CAISRQTPGEQYF
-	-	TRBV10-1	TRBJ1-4	TGCGTGGATCGCAAACTGTTTTTT	CVDRKLFF
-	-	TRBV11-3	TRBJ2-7	TGTGAAGTGGGGAGCCCCTACGAGCAGTACTTC	CEVGSPYEQYF
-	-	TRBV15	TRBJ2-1	TGTGCCACCAGCAGAGACCCCCCTTCCGGCGAGCTCATCCACAATGAGCAGTTCTTC	CATSRDPPSGELIHNEQFF
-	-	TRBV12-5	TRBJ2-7	TGTGCTAGTGGTTTGGCCCTCCCGGGACACTCACTCACTTCCTACGAGCAGTACTTC	CASGLALPGHSLTSYEQYF
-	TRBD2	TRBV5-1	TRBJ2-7	TGCGCCAGCAGCCTGGGCGGAGCGGGAGGCTGGGACTACGAGCAGTACTTC	CASSLGGAGGWDYEQYF
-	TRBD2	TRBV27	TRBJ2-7	TGTGCCAGCAGTTTATTAGCGGCGGGAGGAGCGCTCGAGCAGTACTTC	CASSLLAAGGALEQYF
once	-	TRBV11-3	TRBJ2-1	TGTGCCAGCAGCTTACAGAGGGGGAGGAGCAATGAGCAGTTCTTC	CASSLQRGRSNEQFF
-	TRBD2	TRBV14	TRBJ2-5	TGTGCCAGCAGCCAAAGGACTAGCGGGAGGAGTGTAGAGACCCAGTACTTC	CASSQRTSGRSVETQYF
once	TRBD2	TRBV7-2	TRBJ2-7	TGTGCCAGCAGCTCGCGGGGGTATGGGTCCTACGAGCAGTACTTC	CASSSRGYGSYEQYF
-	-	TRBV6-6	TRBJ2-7	TGTGCCAGCAGTTACACTCCGGGACCAGGAGGAGAGCAGTACTTC	CASSYTPGPGGEQYF
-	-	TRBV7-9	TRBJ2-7	TGTGCCAGCAGCTGGCGGGGCTCCTACGAGCAGTACTTC	CASSWRGSYEQYF
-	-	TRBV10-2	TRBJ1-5	TGCGCCAGCAGTGAGAGGCCTCAGCCCCAGCATTTT	CASSERPQPQHF
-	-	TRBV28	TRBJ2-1	TGTGCCAGCAGCCTCGGGGTCAATGAGCAGTTCTTC	CASSLGVNEQFF
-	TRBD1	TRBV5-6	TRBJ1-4	TGTGCCAGCAGCTTAACAGGGGGCGAAAAACTGTTTTTT	CASSLTGGEKLFF
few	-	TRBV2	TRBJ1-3	TGTGCCAGCCGGGCGGGCTCGGCTGGAAACACCATATATTTT	CASRAGSAGNTIYF
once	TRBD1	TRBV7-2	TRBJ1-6	TGTGCCAGCAGCCCTCGGGACAGGGGATCACCCCTCCACTTT	CASSPRDRGSPLHF
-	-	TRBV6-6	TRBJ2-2	TGTGCCAGCAGTTACGGGGCACACTCGAACACCGGGGAGCTGTTTTTT	CASSYGAHSNTGELFF
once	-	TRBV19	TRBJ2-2	TGTGCCAGTAGTTATTCGGGCGGGACTGTCACCGGGGAGCTGTTTTTT	CASSYSGGTVTGELFF
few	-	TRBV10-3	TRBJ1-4	TGTGCCACAAAAACTGGACGGGATAATGAAAAACTGTTTTTT	CATKTGRDNEKLFF
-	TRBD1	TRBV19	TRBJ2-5	TGTGCCAGTAGTATCAGACAGGGAGAAGAGACCCAGTACTTC	CASSIRQGEETQYF
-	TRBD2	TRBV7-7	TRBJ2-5	TGTGCTAGCAGCCTTCTGCGCGGGAGGCCGGGTGGGACCCAGTACTTC	CASSLLRGRPGGTQYF
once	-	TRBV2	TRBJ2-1	TGTGCCAGCACCGATTGGGGGGGGCCTGCGGATGAGCAGTTCTTC	CASTDWGGPADEQFF
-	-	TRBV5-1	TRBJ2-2	TGCGCCAGCAGCAAAGACGTAGCGGACACCGGGGAGCTGTTTTTT	CASSKDVADTGELFF
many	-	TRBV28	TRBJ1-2	TGTGCCAGCAGTGCCAATAACAGGGTATATGGCTACACCTTC	CASSANNRVYGYTF
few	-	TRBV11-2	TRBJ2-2	TGTGCCAGCAGCTTAGATTCTGGGAACACCGGGGAGCTGTTTTTT	CASSLDSGNTGELFF
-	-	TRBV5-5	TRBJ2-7	TGTGCCAGCAGCTTCGCACAGGGTTCGGCCGAGCAGTACTTC	CASSFAQGSAEQYF